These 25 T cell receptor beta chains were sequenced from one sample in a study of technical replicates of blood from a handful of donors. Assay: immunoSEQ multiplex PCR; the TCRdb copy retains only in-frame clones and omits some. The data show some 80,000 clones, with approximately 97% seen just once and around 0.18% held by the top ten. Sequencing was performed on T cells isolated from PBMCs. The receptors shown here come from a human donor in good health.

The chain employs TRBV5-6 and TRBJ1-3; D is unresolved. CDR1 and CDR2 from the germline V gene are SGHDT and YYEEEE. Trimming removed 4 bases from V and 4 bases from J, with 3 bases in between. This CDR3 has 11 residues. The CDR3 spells CASSGGNTIYF. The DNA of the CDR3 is TGTGCCAGCAGCGGCGGAAACACCATATATTTT.

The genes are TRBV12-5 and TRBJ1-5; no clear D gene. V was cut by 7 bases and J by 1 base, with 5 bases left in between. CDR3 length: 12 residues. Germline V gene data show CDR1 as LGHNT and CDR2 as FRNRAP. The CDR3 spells CASAFSNQPQHF. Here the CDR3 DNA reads TGTGCTAGTGCGTTCAGCAATCAGCCCCAGCATTTT.

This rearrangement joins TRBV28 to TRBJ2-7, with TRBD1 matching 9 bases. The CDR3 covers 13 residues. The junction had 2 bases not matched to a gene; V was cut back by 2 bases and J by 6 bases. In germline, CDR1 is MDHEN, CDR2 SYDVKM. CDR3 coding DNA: TGTGCCAGCAGTTTAAGGACAGGGGTCGAGCAGTACTTC. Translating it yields CASSLRTGVEQYF. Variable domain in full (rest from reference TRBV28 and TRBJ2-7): DVKVTQSSRYLVKRTGEKVFLECVQDMDHENMFWYRQDPGLGLRLIYFSYDVKMKEKGDIPEGYSVSREKKERFSLILESASTNQTSMYLCASSLRTGVEQYFGPGTRLTVT.

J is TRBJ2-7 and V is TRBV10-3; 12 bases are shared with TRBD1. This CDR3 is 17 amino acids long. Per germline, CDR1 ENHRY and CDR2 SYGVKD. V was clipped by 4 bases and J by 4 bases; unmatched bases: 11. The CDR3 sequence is CAISVITGTGGSYEQYF. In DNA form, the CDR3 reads TGTGCCATCAGTGTCATTACCGGGACAGGGGGCAGTTACGAGCAGTACTTC.

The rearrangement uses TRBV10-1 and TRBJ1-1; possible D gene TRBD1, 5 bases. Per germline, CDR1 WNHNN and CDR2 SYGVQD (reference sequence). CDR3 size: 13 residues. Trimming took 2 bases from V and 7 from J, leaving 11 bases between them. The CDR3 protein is CASSEGFQGEAFF. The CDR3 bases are TGCGCCAGCAGTGAGGGATTCCAGGGTGAAGCTTTCTTT.

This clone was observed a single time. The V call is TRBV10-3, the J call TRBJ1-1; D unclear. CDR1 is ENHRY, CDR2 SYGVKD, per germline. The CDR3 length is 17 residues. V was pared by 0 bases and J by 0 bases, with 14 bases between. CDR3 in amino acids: CAISESRRRDMNTEAFF. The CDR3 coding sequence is TGTGCCATCAGTGAGTCGAGGAGACGCGATATGAACACTGAAGCTTTCTTT.

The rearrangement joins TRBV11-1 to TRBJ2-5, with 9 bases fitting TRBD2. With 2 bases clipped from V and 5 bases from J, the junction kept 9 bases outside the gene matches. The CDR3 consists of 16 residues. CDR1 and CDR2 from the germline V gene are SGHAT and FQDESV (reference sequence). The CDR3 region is CASSLTSSGGLETQYF. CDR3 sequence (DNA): TGTGCCAGCAGCTTAACGTCCAGCGGGGGGCTGGAGACCCAGTACTTC.

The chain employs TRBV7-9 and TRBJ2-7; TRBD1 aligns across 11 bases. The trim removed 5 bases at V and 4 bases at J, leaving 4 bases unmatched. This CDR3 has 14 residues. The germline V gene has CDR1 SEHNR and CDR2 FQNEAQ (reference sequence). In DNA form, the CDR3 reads TGTGCCAGCAGCCCAGGGACAGGGGGGTACGAGCAGTACTTC. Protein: CASSPGTGGYEQYF.

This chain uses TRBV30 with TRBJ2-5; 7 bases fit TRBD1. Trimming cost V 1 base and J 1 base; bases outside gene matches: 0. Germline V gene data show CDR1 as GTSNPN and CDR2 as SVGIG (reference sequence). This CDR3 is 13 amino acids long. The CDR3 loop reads CAWSGTGQETQYF. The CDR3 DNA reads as TGTGCCTGGAGTGGGACAGGCCAAGAGACCCAGTACTTC. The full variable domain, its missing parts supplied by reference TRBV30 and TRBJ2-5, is SQTIHQWPATLVQPVGSPLSLECTVEGTSNPNLYWYRQAAGRGLQLLFYSVGIGQISSEVPQNLSASRPQDRQFILSSKKLLLSDSGFYLCAWSGTGQETQYFGPGTRLLVL.

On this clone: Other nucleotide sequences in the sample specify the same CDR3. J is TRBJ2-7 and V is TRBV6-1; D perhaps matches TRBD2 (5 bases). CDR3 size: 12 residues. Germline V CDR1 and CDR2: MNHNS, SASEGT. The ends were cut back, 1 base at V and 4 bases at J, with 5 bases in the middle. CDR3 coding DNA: TGTGCCAGCAGTGAAGGAGGGTACGAGCAGTACTTC. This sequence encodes CASSEGGYEQYF.

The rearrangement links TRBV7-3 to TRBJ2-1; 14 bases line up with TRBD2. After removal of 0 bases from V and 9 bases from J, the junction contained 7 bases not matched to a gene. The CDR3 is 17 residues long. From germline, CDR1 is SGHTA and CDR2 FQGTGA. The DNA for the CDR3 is TGTGCCAGCAGCTTAACTCCGACTAGCGGGGGGGCGGGTGAGCAGTTCTTC. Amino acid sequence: CASSLTPTSGGAGEQFF.

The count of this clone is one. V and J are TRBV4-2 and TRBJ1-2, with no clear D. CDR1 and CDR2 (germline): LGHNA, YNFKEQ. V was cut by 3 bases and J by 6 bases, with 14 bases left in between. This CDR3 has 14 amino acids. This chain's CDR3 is CASSHEGRRHGYTF. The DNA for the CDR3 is TGTGCCAGCAGCCACGAGGGCAGAAGGCATGGCTACACCTTC.

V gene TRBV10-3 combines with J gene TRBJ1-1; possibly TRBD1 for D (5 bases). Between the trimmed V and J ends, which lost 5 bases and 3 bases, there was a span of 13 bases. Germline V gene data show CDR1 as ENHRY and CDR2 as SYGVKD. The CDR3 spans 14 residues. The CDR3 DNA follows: TGTGCCATCAGTTCCCGGGGGGAGGACACTGAAGCTTTCTTT. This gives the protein CAISSRGEDTEAFF.

CDR3: CASSYSDNYNEQFF. CDR3 DNA: TGTGCCAGCAGTTACTCGGACAACTACAATGAGCAGTTCTTC. J is TRBJ2-1 and V is TRBV6-5, with TRBD1 as a possible D gene (5 bases). This CDR3 region has 14 residues. The ends were cut back, 0 bases at V and 3 bases at J, with 6 bases in the middle. Germline values: CDR1 MNHEY, CDR2 SVGAGI.

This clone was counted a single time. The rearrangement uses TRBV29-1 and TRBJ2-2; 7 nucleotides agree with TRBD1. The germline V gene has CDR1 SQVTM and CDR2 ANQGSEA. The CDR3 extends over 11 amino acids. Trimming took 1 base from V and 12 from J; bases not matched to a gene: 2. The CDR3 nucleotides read TGCAGCGTTGAAGGAGGGGGCCAGCTGTTTTTT. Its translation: CSVEGGGQLFF.

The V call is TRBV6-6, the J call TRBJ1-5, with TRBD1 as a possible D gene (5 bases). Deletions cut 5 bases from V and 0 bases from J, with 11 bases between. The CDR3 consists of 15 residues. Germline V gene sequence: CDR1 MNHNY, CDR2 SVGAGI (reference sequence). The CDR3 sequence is CASSLGGYSNQPQHF. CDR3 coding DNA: TGTGCCAGCAGTCTGGGGGGGTATAGCAATCAGCCCCAGCATTTT.

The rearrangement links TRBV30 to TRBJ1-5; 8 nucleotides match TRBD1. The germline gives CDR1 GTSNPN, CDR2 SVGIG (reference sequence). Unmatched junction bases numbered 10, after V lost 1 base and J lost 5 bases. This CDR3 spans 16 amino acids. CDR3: CAWSGDRTGRHQPQHF. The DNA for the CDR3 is TGTGCCTGGAGTGGAGATCGGACAGGGCGCCATCAGCCCCAGCATTTT.

The CDR3 DNA reads TGTGCCAGCAGCTTATCCCCTCAGAACTACGAGCAGTACTTC. Translated, it gives CASSLSPQNYEQYF. The chain has TRBV7-6 and TRBJ2-7, with D uncertain. Germline V gene data show CDR1 as SGHVS and CDR2 as FNYEAQ. Trimming took 2 bases from V and 3 from J, leaving 11 bases between them. This CDR3 has 14 residues.

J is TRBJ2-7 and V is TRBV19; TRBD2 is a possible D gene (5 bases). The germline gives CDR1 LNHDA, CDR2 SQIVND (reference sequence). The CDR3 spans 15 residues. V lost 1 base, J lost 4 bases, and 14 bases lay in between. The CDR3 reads CASSIALGMEYEQYF. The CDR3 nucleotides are TGTGCCAGTAGTATAGCCCTCGGGATGGAATACGAGCAGTACTTC.

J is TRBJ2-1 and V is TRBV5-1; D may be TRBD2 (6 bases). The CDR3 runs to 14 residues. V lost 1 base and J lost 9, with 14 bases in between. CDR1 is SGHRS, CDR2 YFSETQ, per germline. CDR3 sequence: CASSLIARGSEQFF. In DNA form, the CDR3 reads TGCGCCAGCAGCTTGATAGCGCGGGGTTCTGAGCAGTTCTTC.

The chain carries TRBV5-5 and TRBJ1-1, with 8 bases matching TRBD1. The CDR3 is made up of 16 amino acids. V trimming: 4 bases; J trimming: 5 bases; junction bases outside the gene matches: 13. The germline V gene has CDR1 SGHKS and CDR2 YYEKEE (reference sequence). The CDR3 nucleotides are TGTGCCAGCAGCCCGACAGGACAGGGCTGGTATACTGAAGCTTTCTTT. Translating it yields CASSPTGQGWYTEAFF.

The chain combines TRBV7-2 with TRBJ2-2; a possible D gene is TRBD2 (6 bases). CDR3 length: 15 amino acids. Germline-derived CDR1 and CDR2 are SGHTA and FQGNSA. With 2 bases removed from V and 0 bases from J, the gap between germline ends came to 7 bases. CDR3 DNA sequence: TGTGCCAGCAGCTTACCGGGGGCGAACACCGGGGAGCTGTTTTTT. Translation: CASSLPGANTGELFF.

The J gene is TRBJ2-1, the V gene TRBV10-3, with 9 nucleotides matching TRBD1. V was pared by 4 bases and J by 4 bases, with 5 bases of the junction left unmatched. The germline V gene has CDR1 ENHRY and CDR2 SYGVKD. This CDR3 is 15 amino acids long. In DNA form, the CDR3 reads TGTGCCATCAGTGCAGACAGGGGGACGTACAATGAGCAGTTCTTC. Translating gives CAISADRGTYNEQFF.

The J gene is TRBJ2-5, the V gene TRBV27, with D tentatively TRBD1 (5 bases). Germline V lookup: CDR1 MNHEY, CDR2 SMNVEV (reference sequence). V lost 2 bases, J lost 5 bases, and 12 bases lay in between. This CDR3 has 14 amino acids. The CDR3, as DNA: TGTGCCAGCAGTTTAGGAAGGCCAGGGGAGACCCAGTACTTC. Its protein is CASSLGRPGETQYF.

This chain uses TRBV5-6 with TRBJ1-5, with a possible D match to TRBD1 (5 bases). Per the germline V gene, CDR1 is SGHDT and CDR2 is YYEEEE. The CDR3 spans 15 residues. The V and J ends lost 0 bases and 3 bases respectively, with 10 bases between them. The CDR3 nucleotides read TGTGCCAGCAGCTTGGCCCAGGGTTACAATCAGCCCCAGCATTTT. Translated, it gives CASSLAQGYNQPQHF. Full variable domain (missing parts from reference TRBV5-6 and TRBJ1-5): DAGVTQSPTHLIKTRGQQVTLRCSPKSGHDTVSWYQQALGQGPQFIFQYYEEEERQRGNFPDRFSGHQFPNYSSELNVNALLLGDSALYLCASSLAQGYNQPQHFGDGTRLSIL.